The 30 T cell receptor beta chains in this list originate from one sample, sequenced in a study of blood T cell repertoires in COVID-19. Profiling relied on immunoSEQ multiplex PCR, and the TCRdb table lists in-frame clones only, not all of them. Here the sample spans about 220,000 clones, around 84% being singletons. Specimen: peripheral blood. Every receptor here comes from a human donor in a cohort sampled during active COVID-19.

This chain links TRBV7-8 with TRBJ1-1; D is unresolved. The CDR3 is 14 amino acids. Per the germline V gene, CDR1 is SGHVS and CDR2 is FQNEAQ. Trimming took off 5 bases at V and 3 bases at J, with 13 bases between the two ends. CDR3 nucleotide sequence: TGTGCCAGCAGCCCAATGGGCACTTACACTGAAGCTTTCTTT. It specifies CASSPMGTYTEAFF.

The chain couples TRBV12-3 or TRBV12-4 to TRBJ2-1; D possibly corresponds to TRBD1 (5 bases). This CDR3 is built from 13 residues. V lost 6 bases and J lost 8, with 14 bases in between. The CDR3 here is CASSWRQMDEQFF. CDR3 in DNA: TGTGCCAGCAGCTGGCGACAGATGGATGAGCAGTTCTTC.

This clone was seen a single time. The V and J genes are TRBV18 and TRBJ2-7; 7 positions match TRBD2. Losses at the gene ends were 2 bases for V and 3 bases for J; bases not matched to a gene: 13. Germline-derived CDR1 and CDR2 are KGHSH and LQKENI. This CDR3 region has 17 residues. The CDR3 region has the DNA TGTGCCAGCTCACCAATCAGCTTAGGAGCGGGGTTCTACGAGCAGTACTTC. The encoded protein is CASSPISLGAGFYEQYF.

This clone was seen at least ten times. The chain links TRBV24-1 to TRBJ2-2; 8 positions match TRBD2. This CDR3 spans 15 amino acids. Trimming removed 5 bases from V and 3 bases from J; junction bases left unmatched: 4. CDR1 is KGHDR, CDR2 SFDVKD, per germline. DNA of the CDR3: TGTGCCACCAGTGCGGCTAGCGGGTACACCGGGGAGCTGTTTTTT. Translation gives CATSAASGYTGELFF.

The chain joins TRBV15 to TRBJ2-1; 9 positions agree with TRBD1. In germline, CDR1 is LNHNV, CDR2 YYDKDF (reference sequence). This CDR3 is built from 16 residues. Trimming at V came to 3 bases and at J to 5 bases, leaving 8 bases not matched to a gene. The CDR3 spells CATSRDRGLGNNEQFF. In nucleotides, the CDR3 is TGTGCCACCAGCAGGGACAGGGGATTGGGGAACAATGAGCAGTTCTTC.

The chain carries TRBV15 and TRBJ2-1; 8 nucleotides match TRBD1. Germline CDR1 reads LNHNV; CDR2 reads YYDKDF (reference sequence). Losses at the gene ends were 3 bases for V and 3 bases for J; bases not matched to a gene: 4. The CDR3 totals 15 residues. CDR3 loop: CATSSRTGNYNEQFF. The CDR3 coding sequence is TGTGCCACCAGCAGCCGGACAGGGAACTACAATGAGCAGTTCTTC. The variable domain in full, with the rest retrieved from reference TRBV15 and TRBJ2-1, is DAMVIQNPRYQVTQFGKPVTLSCSQTLNHNVMYWYQQKSSQAPKLLFHYYDKDFNNEADTPDNFQSRRPNTSFCFLDIRSPGLGDTAMYLCATSSRTGNYNEQFFGPGTRLTVL.

This clone has a handful of counts. Other nucleotide sequences in the sample specify the same CDR3. The chain employs TRBV19 and TRBJ1-1; 7 positions match TRBD1. This CDR3 is 14 amino acids long. Germline V CDR1 and CDR2: LNHDA, SQIVND (reference sequence). J gave up 0 bases and V 7 bases, and 5 bases lay outside the gene matches. This chain's CDR3 is CASTPTGLNTEAFF. CDR3 bases: TGTGCCAGTACCCCGACAGGGTTGAACACTGAAGCTTTCTTT.

The J gene is TRBJ2-1, the V gene TRBV6-5; the match to TRBD1 covers 8 bases. Per germline, CDR1 MNHEY and CDR2 SVGAGI. CDR3 length: 15 amino acids. V was pared by 8 bases and J by 10 bases, with 16 bases of the junction left unmatched. The CDR3 coding sequence is TGTGCCAGCTGCGTTAGGACAGGGAGTCGGTTGGAGCAGTTCTTC. It translates to CASCVRTGSRLEQFF.

The chain uses TRBV9 and TRBJ2-2; TRBD2 matches 10 bases. The CDR3 is 16 amino acids. The germline V gene has CDR1 SGDLS and CDR2 YYNGEE. Trimming cost V 4 bases and J 7 bases; bases outside gene matches: 10. In DNA form, the CDR3 reads TGTGCCAGCAGCCCCCGTTTAGCGGGGGGTATCGGGGAGCTGTTTTTT. Translated, it gives CASSPRLAGGIGELFF.

The CDR3: CASSQGRNRGPGNTIYF. The DNA for the CDR3 is TGTGCCAGCAGCCAAGGCCGGAACAGGGGGCCTGGAAACACCATATATTTT. The V gene is TRBV3-1 (or the pseudogene TRBV3-2), the J gene TRBJ1-3; 9 positions match TRBD1. Germline V gene lookup returns CDR1 LGHDT and CDR2 YNNKEL (reference sequence). The CDR3 runs 17 residues. V was pared by 1 base and J by 2 bases, with 6 bases of the junction left unmatched.

J is TRBJ2-1 and V is TRBV19; D possibly corresponds to TRBD2 (7 bases). This CDR3 has 12 residues. The germline V gene encodes CDR1 LNHDA and CDR2 SQIVND (reference sequence). Trimming cost V 11 bases and J 5 bases, with 13 bases left between them. CDR3 DNA sequence: TGTGCCGGACGGGGGGCAAACAATGAGCAGTTCTTC. Its translation is CAGRGANNEQFF.

The V gene is TRBV5-1, the J gene TRBJ2-2; no reliable D call. CDR3 length: 14 amino acids. V lost 6 bases and J 0 bases, leaving 9 bases between the germline ends. Germline V CDR1 and CDR2: SGHRS, YFSETQ. The CDR3 protein is CASTEQPNTGELFF. The CDR3, as DNA: TGCGCCAGCACCGAGCAACCGAACACCGGGGAGCTGTTTTTT.

This clone was detected only a few times. This chain links TRBV6-1 with TRBJ2-5, with a weak D call TRBD2 (7 bases). The CDR3 loop spans 17 amino acids. CDR1 MNHNS and CDR2 SASEGT come from the germline V gene. The germline V and J ends were trimmed by 4 bases and 5 bases, with 23 bases remaining between them. Here the CDR3 DNA reads TGTGCCAGCAGTGCGTCCGTGGCGGGGGCCCTCCAGGAGACCCAGTACTTC. This gives the protein CASSASVAGALQETQYF.

This chain links TRBV5-1 with TRBJ2-5; 8 nucleotides line up with TRBD1. Germline values: CDR1 SGHRS, CDR2 YFSETQ. Trimming cost V 0 bases and J 5 bases; bases outside gene matches: 6. The CDR3 is 15 residues long. CDR3 amino acids: CASSLVAGGGETQYF. CDR3 DNA: TGCGCCAGCAGCTTGGTCGCAGGGGGCGGTGAGACCCAGTACTTC.

A remark on this clone: Other DNA sequences in this sample translate to the same CDR3. The chain recombines TRBV11-2 with TRBJ1-3, with D possibly TRBD1 on 5 matching bases. Germline CDR1 and CDR2: SGHAT and FQNNGV. Trimming shortened V by 3 bases and J by 1 base, and 7 bases separated the two germline ends. This CDR3 region has 14 residues. The chain's CDR3 is CASSFQGSGNTIYF. The CDR3 nucleotides read TGTGCCAGCAGCTTCCAGGGTTCTGGAAACACCATATATTTT.

The chain combines TRBV5-8 with TRBJ2-5; no clear D. Germline V gene sequence: CDR1 SGHTS, CDR2 YDEGEE. V dropped 0 bases and J dropped 4 bases, with 7 bases sitting between them. The CDR3 is made up of 13 amino acids. CDR3 sequence (DNA): TGTGCCAGCAGCTTGGAGCAGCGAGAGACCCAGTACTTC. Translation: CASSLEQRETQYF.

The table lists this clone with a few counts. The chain combines TRBV7-8 with TRBJ1-1; TRBD1 is a possible D gene (6 bases). Germline values: CDR1 SGHVS, CDR2 FQNEAQ. The ends were cut back, 6 bases at V and 1 base at J, with 9 bases in the middle. This CDR3 is built from 13 residues. The CDR3 protein is CASSRTENTEAFF. The CDR3 nucleotides are TGTGCCAGCAGTCGGACAGAGAACACTGAAGCTTTCTTT.

The count of this clone is one. The chain links TRBV6-2 or TRBV6-3 to TRBJ1-1; D uncertain. Deletions cut 2 bases from V and 5 bases from J, with 9 bases between. The CDR3 has 13 amino acids. Germline values: CDR1 MNHEY, CDR2 SVGEGT. Here the CDR3 reads CASSYDSWTEAFF. CDR3 bases: TGTGCCAGCAGTTACGATAGTTGGACTGAAGCTTTCTTT.

The chain couples TRBV6-5 to TRBJ1-1; D is perhaps TRBD1 (5 bases). The germline CDR1 and CDR2 sequences are MNHEY and SVGAGI. The CDR3 is 14 amino acids. The germline V and J ends were trimmed by 8 bases and 4 bases, with 17 bases remaining between them. The CDR3 coding sequence is TGTGCCAGCTATAGGGCAGGGTCGGGCACTGAAGCTTTCTTT. Translated, it gives CASYRAGSGTEAFF.

The chain carries TRBV2 and TRBJ2-4; maybe TRBD2 (7 bases). Trimming left V 8 bases short and J 1 base short, with 15 bases between. The CDR3 sequence is 15 residues long. The V gene's germline CDR1 is SNHLY and CDR2 FYNNEI. Written as DNA, the CDR3 is TGTGCCAGCGAAGGGGGGGGTAACGCCAAAAACATTCAGTACTTC. This encodes CASEGGGNAKNIQYF.

The chain couples TRBV28 to TRBJ1-5; no definite D call. Trimming took off 6 bases at V and 2 bases at J, with 11 bases between the two ends. The CDR3 runs to 14 residues. Germline assignment: CDR1 MDHEN and CDR2 SYDVKM. CDR3 region: CASRLGGGNQPQHF. The CDR3 DNA reads as TGTGCCAGCAGGCTCGGAGGCGGCAATCAGCCCCAGCATTTT.

The gene calls are TRBV28 and TRBJ1-5, with TRBD1 identical over 7 bases. V gave up 5 bases and J gave up 6 bases; unmatched junction bases: 7. The CDR3 loop spans 14 amino acids. The germline V gene encodes CDR1 MDHEN and CDR2 SYDVKM. The CDR3 DNA follows: TGTGCCAGCAGTGGACAGGCCTGGGGTCAGCCCCAGCATTTT. Its translation: CASSGQAWGQPQHF.

The V gene is TRBV24-1, the J gene TRBJ2-1; the match to TRBD1 covers 7 bases. Germline assignment: CDR1 KGHDR and CDR2 SFDVKD. V dropped 6 bases and J dropped 3; count of bases not matched to a gene: 4. This CDR3 comprises 14 residues. The CDR3 coding sequence is TGTGCCACCAGTAATCCAGGGGGCTACAATGAGCAGTTCTTC. It specifies CATSNPGGYNEQFF.

The genes are TRBV5-1 and TRBJ2-1; tentatively, D is TRBD2 (8 bases). Trimming took off 7 bases at V and 10 bases at J, with 18 bases between the two ends. The CDR3 has 13 residues. Germline V gives CDR1 SGHRS, CDR2 YFSETQ. The CDR3 DNA sequence: TGCGCCAGCGGGAGCGGGAGAGGGGGCGAGCAGTTCTTC. Its translation: CASGSGRGGEQFF.

The chain uses TRBV28 and TRBJ1-2; perhaps TRBD1 as D (5 bases). Germline lookup yields CDR1 MDHEN and CDR2 SYDVKM. V shed 9 bases and J shed 4 bases, with 12 bases lying between them. The CDR3 has 12 amino acids. This chain's CDR3 is CASGRGFYGYTF. CDR3 DNA: TGTGCCAGTGGTAGGGGTTTCTATGGCTACACCTTC.

The rearrangement links TRBV18 to TRBJ2-7, with D unclear. Germline CDR1 and CDR2: KGHSH and LQKENI. CDR3 length: 15 residues. Trimming left V 3 bases short and J 3 bases short, with 15 bases between. This CDR3 reads CASSPPQPLSYEQYF. The CDR3 DNA is TGTGCCAGCTCACCTCCCCAACCCTTGAGCTACGAGCAGTACTTC.

This clone has at least ten counts. Other DNA sequences within the sample encode an identical CDR3. V gene TRBV5-5 combines with J gene TRBJ1-5; D is uncertain. The CDR3 has 13 amino acids. The V end was cut by 4 bases, the J end by 3 bases, with 8 bases between. CDR1 SGHKS and CDR2 YYEKEE come from the germline V gene (reference sequence). The CDR3 loop is CASSLYINQPQHF. CDR3 DNA: TGTGCCAGCAGCCTTTATATCAATCAGCCCCAGCATTTT.

The chain links TRBV12-3 or TRBV12-4 to TRBJ1-4, with D unresolved. The length of the CDR3 is 13 residues. V was pared by 7 bases and J by 2 bases, with 8 bases between. Here the CDR3 DNA reads TGTGCCAGCATGGGAGAGACTAATGAAAAACTGTTTTTT. Its protein product is CASMGETNEKLFF.

This clone has a count of ten or more. The gene calls are TRBV6-5 and TRBJ1-1, with TRBD1 identical over 8 bases. V dropped 6 bases and J dropped 1; count of bases not matched to a gene: 4. Germline values: CDR1 MNHEY, CDR2 SVGAGI. CDR3 length: 14 residues. CDR3 DNA: TGTGCCAGCAGACGGACAGGGCAGAACACTGAAGCTTTCTTT. As protein: CASRRTGQNTEAFF.

V and J are TRBV5-4 and TRBJ1-3; D may be TRBD1 (6 bases). The V and J ends lost 5 bases and 4 bases respectively, with 16 bases between them. In germline, CDR1 is SGHNT, CDR2 YYREEE (reference sequence). CDR3 size: 15 residues. In DNA form, the CDR3 reads TGTGCCAGCAGTGCTACAGGGTTAGGCGGAAACACCATATATTTT. As protein: CASSATGLGGNTIYF.